Below, 28 T cell receptor beta chains from the same sample are listed, as sequenced in a study of shared clonotypes between healthy human individuals. Using immunoSEQ multiplex PCR, the repertoire was profiled, and TCRdb retains in-frame clones only, with some absent. Of a few million clones listed, more than 80% are singletons. What was sequenced was naive CD4+ T cells from PBMCs. Subset here: CD45RA+ positively selected. Receptors originate from a man between 18 and 29 years old in good health. Some clones in this sample may be carry-over from other donors' samples.

This chain connects TRBV28 to TRBJ2-2, with a tentative D call TRBD2 (7 bases). This CDR3 region has 13 residues. CDR1 is MDHEN and CDR2 is SYDVKM in the germline V gene. Trimming removed 6 bases at V and 6 bases at J, with 11 bases between. CDR3 bases: TGTGCCAGCAGAGGGGGGGGAGCCGGGGAGCTGTTTTTT. Protein sequence: CASRGGGAGELFF.

The chain carries TRBV9 and TRBJ2-2, with no clear D. The V end was cut by 2 bases, the J end by 5 bases, with 7 bases between. The CDR3 is 13 residues long. Germline CDR1 SGDLS, CDR2 YYNGEE. Here the CDR3 reads CASSVYGTGELFF. CDR3 bases: TGTGCCAGCAGCGTTTATGGAACCGGGGAGCTGTTTTTT.

This clone is a singleton in its sample. The chain employs TRBV5-1 and TRBJ2-1; D might be TRBD1 (6 bases). This CDR3 has 16 amino acids. Trimming removed 3 bases from V and 1 base from J, with 14 bases in between. The V gene's germline CDR1 is SGHRS and CDR2 YFSETQ. DNA of the CDR3: TGCGCCAGCAGCTCAACAGGGATGGTGTCCTACAATGAGCAGTTCTTC. This sequence encodes CASSSTGMVSYNEQFF.

The chain uses TRBV5-1 and TRBJ2-3, with unresolved D. The CDR3 runs 15 residues. Per germline, CDR1 SGHRS and CDR2 YFSETQ. Trimming left V 0 bases short and J 2 bases short, with 10 bases between. The CDR3 is CASSLVAVNTDTQYF. CDR3 in DNA: TGCGCCAGCAGCTTGGTGGCGGTAAACACAGATACGCAGTATTTT.

This clone was counted between two and nine times. The same CDR3 also results from other DNA sequences found in this sample. The J gene is TRBJ1-1, the V gene TRBV7-3, with D hard to call. Germline CDR1 reads SGHTA; CDR2 reads FQGTGA. V was cut by 5 bases and J by 1 base, with 8 bases left in between. This CDR3 region has 13 residues. The CDR3 nucleotides read TGTGCCAGCAGCCTACGGGGGAACACTGAAGCTTTCTTT. This encodes CASSLRGNTEAFF.

The chain uses TRBV6-1 and TRBJ1-1; TRBD1 matches 12 bases. The V gene end was trimmed by 3 bases and the J gene end by 2 bases; junction bases not matched to a gene: 10. CDR1 MNHNS and CDR2 SASEGT come from the germline V gene. The CDR3 runs to 18 residues. CDR3 residues: CASSDRGTGGRGNTEAFF. CDR3 coding DNA: TGTGCCAGCAGTGACCGGGGGACAGGGGGCCGGGGCAACACTGAAGCTTTCTTT.

As to this clone: Other DNA sequences in this specimen translate into the identical CDR3. This chain joins TRBV28 and TRBJ1-1; the D gene is possibly TRBD1 (5 bases). This CDR3 contains 11 residues. The germline CDR1 and CDR2 sequences are MDHEN and SYDVKM. V lost 2 bases to trimming and J lost 7 bases, with 5 bases between them. In DNA, the CDR3 is TGTGCCAGCAGTTTACAGGGTGAAGCTTTCTTT. It translates to CASSLQGEAFF.

Only one count was recorded for this clone. The rearrangement links TRBV9 to TRBJ2-5, with no clear D. The V and J ends lost 5 bases and 0 bases respectively, with 14 bases between them. This CDR3 has 15 amino acids. The V gene's germline CDR1 is SGDLS and CDR2 YYNGEE. CDR3 region: CASSDETEYQETQYF. The CDR3 DNA sequence: TGTGCCAGCAGTGACGAGACTGAGTACCAAGAGACCCAGTACTTC. Filled out from reference TRBV9 and TRBJ2-5, the complete variable domain reads DSGVTQTPKHLITATGQRVTLRCSPRSGDLSVYWYQQSLDQGLQFLIQYYNGEERAKGNILERFSAQQFPDLHSELNLSSLELGDSALYFCASSDETEYQETQYFGPGTRLLVL.

The rearrangement links TRBV12-5 to TRBJ2-7; 9 bases are a match to TRBD1. The V gene's germline CDR1 is LGHNT and CDR2 FRNRAP. V trimming: 1 base; J trimming: 2 bases; junction bases outside the gene matches: 3. The CDR3 contains 15 residues. The CDR3 sequence is CASGLGQGGPYEQYF. The CDR3 nucleotides read TGTGCTAGTGGTTTGGGACAGGGGGGCCCCTACGAGCAGTACTTC.

J is TRBJ2-7 and V is TRBV4-1, with TRBD2 matching over 8 bases. The V gene end was trimmed by 4 bases and the J gene end by 1 base; junction bases not matched to a gene: 3. This CDR3 spans 14 amino acids. The germline V gene has CDR1 MGHRA and CDR2 YSYEKL. CDR3 nucleotide sequence: TGCGCCAGCAGCCGGCGGGGGGAGTCCTACGAGCAGTACTTC. This translates into CASSRRGESYEQYF.

The chain employs TRBV2 and TRBJ2-3; 12 bases map to TRBD1. This CDR3 comprises 15 residues. J gave up 5 bases and V 6 bases, and 6 bases lay outside the gene matches. Germline assignment: CDR1 SNHLY and CDR2 FYNNEI. The CDR3 sequence: CASRGTGGRGDTQYF. CDR3 nucleotides: TGTGCCAGCAGGGGGACAGGGGGCCGTGGAGATACGCAGTATTTT.

The J gene is TRBJ1-4, the V gene TRBV7-3; D perhaps matches TRBD1 (5 bases). This CDR3 comprises 14 residues. CDR1 SGHTA and CDR2 FQGTGA come from the germline V gene. Trimming pared 2 bases from V and 5 bases from J, leaving 9 bases between. The CDR3: CASSLAGSNEKLFF. The CDR3 DNA reads as TGTGCCAGCAGCTTAGCAGGGTCGAATGAAAAACTGTTTTTT.

This chain joins TRBV18 and TRBJ1-3; no reliable D call. Germline CDR1 is KGHSH and CDR2 is LQKENI. The CDR3 has 13 residues. Between the trimmed V and J ends, which lost 8 bases and 0 bases, there was a span of 8 bases. CDR3 protein: CASLTNSGNTIYF. The CDR3 DNA reads TGTGCCAGCCTTACAAACTCTGGAAACACCATATATTTT.

This sequence joins TRBV6-5 and TRBJ2-2; unclear D gene. Germline CDR1 and CDR2: MNHEY and SVGAGI. V was pared by 6 bases and J by 7 bases, with 15 bases between. The CDR3 length is 14 residues. This CDR3 reads CASSPSPGDGELFF. In DNA, the CDR3 is TGTGCCAGCAGCCCTTCGCCCGGAGACGGGGAGCTGTTTTTT.

V gene TRBV5-4 combines with J gene TRBJ2-1; D is unresolved. Trimming cost V 3 bases and J 0 bases, with 10 bases left between them. This CDR3 is 15 amino acids long. The V gene's germline CDR1 is SGHNT and CDR2 YYREEE (reference sequence). CDR3 sequence: CASSSYALSYNEQFF. The CDR3 DNA reads as TGTGCCAGCAGCTCGTACGCCCTCTCCTACAATGAGCAGTTCTTC.

The gene calls are TRBV28 and TRBJ2-7; weak D call: TRBD2 (6 bases). CDR1 MDHEN and CDR2 SYDVKM come from the germline V gene. The CDR3 is made up of 14 amino acids. The V end lost 6 bases, the J end lost 0 bases, and 12 bases lay between the germline ends. This CDR3 is CASSFLANSYEQYF. The CDR3 DNA follows: TGTGCCAGCAGCTTTCTAGCGAACTCCTACGAGCAGTACTTC.

This chain uses TRBV29-1 with TRBJ2-1; 7 nucleotides line up with TRBD2. Germline values: CDR1 SQVTM, CDR2 ANQGSEA. Trimming at V came to 2 bases and at J to 0 bases, leaving 7 bases not matched to a gene. This CDR3 spans 16 amino acids. The CDR3 DNA reads as TGCAGCGTTGAACACCAGACTAGCAGCTCCTACAATGAGCAGTTCTTC. Translated, it gives CSVEHQTSSSYNEQFF.

CDR3 in amino acids: CASSPRGELLNTEAFF. The CDR3 DNA follows: TGTGCCAGCAGCCCTCGGGGGGAGCTACTGAACACTGAAGCTTTCTTT. The chain recombines TRBV7-2 with TRBJ1-1; D might be TRBD1 (5 bases). Germline V gene lookup returns CDR1 SGHTA and CDR2 FQGNSA. V was pared by 5 bases and J by 0 bases, with 16 bases between. CDR3 length: 16 amino acids.

V and J are TRBV2 and TRBJ2-2; D is unclear. CDR1 and CDR2 (germline): SNHLY, FYNNEI. V lost 2 bases and J 10 bases, leaving 14 bases between the germline ends. CDR3 length: 14 residues. CDR3 residues: CASSEMAAESELFF. CDR3 in DNA: TGTGCCAGCAGTGAAATGGCGGCCGAATCGGAGCTGTTTTTT.

The J gene is TRBJ2-5, the V gene TRBV11-2; no definite D call. This CDR3 has 16 residues. V was cut by 1 base and J by 7 bases, with 19 bases left in between. Looked up from germline, CDR1 is SGHAT and CDR2 is FQNNGV. CDR3 region: CASSLAGGIGLWTQYF. In DNA form, the CDR3 reads TGTGCCAGCAGCTTAGCGGGCGGCATAGGGTTGTGGACCCAGTACTTC.

The count of this clone is one. This rearrangement joins TRBV6-6 to TRBJ1-1; 10 bases are a match to TRBD1. Germline trimming cut 5 bases from V and 0 bases from J; bases unmatched to any gene: 0. The CDR3 contains 14 residues. Germline CDR1 and CDR2: MNHNY and SVGAGI (reference sequence). CDR3 in DNA: TGTGCCAGCAGTGACAGGGGGCTGAACACTGAAGCTTTCTTT. Amino acid sequence: CASSDRGLNTEAFF.

The chain is built from TRBV7-2 and TRBJ2-7, with 9 positions matching TRBD1. The CDR3 is 15 amino acids. J gave up 6 bases and V 5 bases, and 11 bases lay outside the gene matches. Germline CDR1 and CDR2: SGHTA and FQGNSA. The CDR3 DNA is TGTGCCAGCAGCGCCTATTGGGGACAGGGCTCCGAGCAGTACTTC. It codes for CASSAYWGQGSEQYF. Complete variable domain (other parts from reference TRBV7-2 and TRBJ2-7): GAGVSQSPSNKVTEKGKDVELRCDPISGHTALYWYRQSLGQGLEFLIYFQGNSAPDKSGLPSDRFSAERTGGSVSTLTIQRTQQEDSAVYLCASSAYWGQGSEQYFGPGTRLTVT.

The V call is TRBV7-2, the J call TRBJ2-3, with 8 bases lining up with TRBD2. CDR1 is SGHTA and CDR2 is FQGNSA in the germline V gene. J gave up 1 base and V 3 bases, and 3 bases lay outside the gene matches. The CDR3 is 15 amino acids. The CDR3 protein is CASSLPTSGTDTQYF. CDR3 in DNA: TGTGCCAGCAGCTTGCCGACTAGCGGCACAGATACGCAGTATTTT.

The chain joins TRBV5-4 to TRBJ2-5, with TRBD1 matching over 8 bases. The length of the CDR3 is 17 residues. Germline V gene sequence: CDR1 SGHNT, CDR2 YYREEE (reference sequence). Losses at the gene ends were 4 bases for V and 5 bases for J; bases not matched to a gene: 16. CDR3 sequence (DNA): TGTGCCAGCAGCCGATTAAGGACAGGGTGGAACTCGGAGACCCAGTACTTC. This codes for CASSRLRTGWNSETQYF.

The CDR3 reads CASSLEAGGNEKLFF. CDR3 DNA: TGTGCCAGCAGCTTAGAAGCAGGGGGGAATGAAAAACTGTTTTTT. This sequence joins TRBV7-9 and TRBJ1-4; 7 nucleotides match TRBD1. This CDR3 region has 15 residues. The germline CDR1 and CDR2 sequences are SEHNR and FQNEAQ (reference sequence). The V segment lost 1 base and the J segment 5 bases; nucleotides outside the gene matches: 4.

The chain has TRBV7-8 and TRBJ2-7; tentatively, D is TRBD2 (5 bases). The V and J ends lost 3 bases and 7 bases respectively, with 13 bases between them. The CDR3 length is 13 residues. The V gene's germline CDR1 is SGHVS and CDR2 FQNEAQ. The CDR3 loop reads CASSLIVTGEQYF. The CDR3 bases are TGTGCCAGCAGCTTGATCGTTACGGGGGAGCAGTACTTC.

This clone turned up a few times. V and J are TRBV19 and TRBJ1-5, with 7 bases matching TRBD1. From germline, CDR1 is LNHDA and CDR2 SQIVND (reference sequence). This CDR3 contains 15 residues. V shed 5 bases, J shed 5 bases, and the junction held 9 bases outside the gene matches. This CDR3 is CASSPTGAGYQPQHF. The CDR3 DNA is TGTGCCAGTAGTCCCACAGGGGCTGGGTATCAGCCCCAGCATTTT.

A word on this clone: Other nucleotide sequences from this sample produce the same CDR3. The chain employs TRBV5-1 and TRBJ2-2; D assignment may be TRBD1 or TRBD2 (6 bases each). Trimming left V 0 bases short and J 0 bases short, with 9 bases between. This CDR3 comprises 16 residues. Germline-derived CDR1 and CDR2 are SGHRS and YFSETQ. The CDR3 DNA follows: TGCGCCAGCAGCTTGGTGGGGGGCGCGAACACCGGGGAGCTGTTTTTT. Translation: CASSLVGGANTGELFF.